A single sample is the source of the 31 T cell receptor beta chains below, sequenced in a study of vaccination effects on CD4 cells after COVID-19. The data were produced by immunoSEQ multiplex PCR, yet TCRdb's version contains in-frame clones alone and is incomplete. This sample has more than 35,000 clones, with around 72% found just once. Before sequencing, viral peptide pools were used by the ViraFEST assay to expand antigen-specific CD4+ T cells. Cultured cells yielded isolated CD4+ T cells after more than nine days. It was between March and December 2020 that the person had a SARS-CoV-2 infection confirmed by PCR. These TCRs' antigens remain unknown. The sequences come from CD4+ T cells from PBMCs cultured with a peptide pool, collected before COVID-19 vaccination. The receptor source for this set is a human donor who had a prior SARS-CoV-2 infection.

The chain combines TRBV5-4 with TRBJ2-1, with D possibly TRBD2 on 5 matching bases. The V gene's germline CDR1 is SGHNT and CDR2 YYREEE (reference sequence). V was pared by 0 bases and J by 2 bases, with 9 bases between. The CDR3 sequence is 15 residues long. The CDR3 here is CASSLDPGTYNEQFF. Here the CDR3 DNA reads TGTGCCAGCAGCTTGGATCCGGGAACCTACAATGAGCAGTTCTTC.

V and J are TRBV5-5 and TRBJ2-4; D remains ambiguous. This CDR3 contains 15 residues. Trimming stripped 5 bases from V and 5 bases from J, with 17 bases between. Looked up from germline, CDR1 is SGHKS and CDR2 is YYEKEE (reference sequence). CDR3 loop: CASSVAPSFQNIQYF. DNA for the CDR3: TGTGCCAGCAGTGTGGCCCCCAGTTTCCAAAACATTCAGTACTTC.

The table lists this clone with a few counts. This chain links TRBV2 with TRBJ2-7; 9 nucleotides match TRBD2. V shed 3 bases and J 6 bases; nucleotides not matched to a gene: 12. The CDR3 has 16 residues. Germline V lookup: CDR1 SNHLY, CDR2 FYNNEI. This chain's CDR3 is CASSEAGGSRIAEQYF. Written as DNA, the CDR3 is TGTGCCAGCAGTGAGGCGGGGGGGTCCAGGATTGCCGAGCAGTACTTC.

The genes are TRBV19 and TRBJ2-5; 7 bases fit TRBD2. The CDR3 runs 15 residues. Per the germline V gene, CDR1 is LNHDA and CDR2 is SQIVND (reference sequence). The J segment lost 3 bases and the V segment lost 4 bases, leaving 8 bases of the junction unmatched. Here the CDR3 DNA reads TGTGCCAGTAGTACAGGACTAGTCTCGAAAGAGACCCAGTACTTC. Its protein product is CASSTGLVSKETQYF.

This clone was seen once. The rearrangement links TRBV12-3 or TRBV12-4 to TRBJ2-1; D call uncertain. The CDR3 loop spans 13 amino acids. Trimming stripped 3 bases from V and 7 bases from J, with 10 bases between. The CDR3 coding sequence is TGTGCCAGCAGTTTTAGTGCTAGGAATGAGCAGTTCTTC. Amino acids: CASSFSARNEQFF.

This rearrangement joins TRBV6-5 to TRBJ1-5, with D possibly being TRBD1 (5 bases). CDR3 length: 14 amino acids. The V gene lost 8 bases and the J gene lost 7 bases, with 18 bases spanning the gap. In germline, CDR1 is MNHEY, CDR2 SVGAGI. DNA of the CDR3: TGTGCCAGCGCCCGGGGCCTCCGAGGGCAGCCCCAGCATTTT. Its protein product is CASARGLRGQPQHF.

V and J are TRBV3-1 (or the pseudogene TRBV3-2) and TRBJ1-2; TRBD1 matches at 11 bases. Germline-derived CDR1 and CDR2 are LGHDT and YNNKEL (reference sequence). The CDR3 totals 15 residues. V gave up 4 bases and J gave up 6 bases; unmatched junction bases: 7. The CDR3 DNA follows: TGTGCCAGCAGCCGGGACAGGGGGGAGGAGAATGGCTACACCTTC. Translated, it gives CASSRDRGEENGYTF.

In its sample, this clone was seen once. The sample holds other DNA sequences that translate to the same CDR3. The chain combines TRBV30 with TRBJ2-2; D is unclear. This CDR3 has 14 residues. In germline, CDR1 is GTSNPN, CDR2 SVGIG (reference sequence). Trimming took 2 bases from V and 0 from J, leaving 7 bases between them. CDR3 sequence (DNA): TGTGCCTGGAGTACGGTGGCGAACACCGGGGAGCTGTTTTTT. Translating gives CAWSTVANTGELFF. Full variable domain (remainder filled in from reference TRBV30 and TRBJ2-2): SQTIHQWPATLVQPVGSPLSLECTVEGTSNPNLYWYRQAAGRGLQLLFYSVGIGQISSEVPQNLSASRPQDRQFILSSKKLLLSDSGFYLCAWSTVANTGELFFGEGSRLTVL.

The chain combines TRBV28 with TRBJ1-1; 8 bases are shared with TRBD1. V shed 4 bases, J shed 2 bases, and the junction held 6 bases outside the gene matches. Germline V lookup: CDR1 MDHEN, CDR2 SYDVKM. CDR3 size: 15 residues. CDR3 DNA sequence: TGTGCCAGCAGTTCCCCGGGACAGGACAACACTGAAGCTTTCTTT. This translates into CASSSPGQDNTEAFF.

The rearrangement uses TRBV10-3 and TRBJ2-7; TRBD1 matches at 11 bases. The CDR3 extends over 16 amino acids. Trimming cost V 6 bases and J 1 base; bases outside gene matches: 8. CDR1 is ENHRY, CDR2 SYGVKD, per germline. CDR3: CAIRNRDRGESYEQYF. The CDR3 DNA reads TGTGCCATCAGAAACCGGGACAGGGGGGAGTCCTACGAGCAGTACTTC.

This clone was seen more than once but under ten times. In nucleotides, the CDR3 is TGTGCCATCAGTGAGTCCACGATCAGGACAGTTGAAGCTTTCTTT. Encoded protein: CAISESTIRTVEAFF. The chain recombines TRBV10-3 with TRBJ1-1; weak D call: TRBD1 (6 bases). V was trimmed by 0 bases and J by 7 bases, leaving 15 bases between them. Germline values: CDR1 ENHRY, CDR2 SYGVKD. This CDR3 has 15 amino acids.

The chain couples TRBV3-1 (or the pseudogene TRBV3-2) to TRBJ2-7, with 10 bases fitting TRBD1. Trimming at V came to 3 bases and at J to 5 bases, leaving 7 bases not matched to a gene. This CDR3 is 15 amino acids long. Looked up from germline, CDR1 is LGHDT and CDR2 is YNNKEL (reference sequence). The CDR3 sequence: CASSHPGQGLNEQYF. CDR3 sequence (DNA): TGTGCCAGCAGCCATCCGGGACAGGGGCTTAACGAGCAGTACTTC.

The chain links TRBV10-3 to TRBJ1-1, with unresolved D. The germline V and J ends were trimmed by 6 bases and 1 base, with 9 bases remaining between them. Germline V gives CDR1 ENHRY, CDR2 SYGVKD. The CDR3 loop spans 13 amino acids. Here the CDR3 reads CAIRGRENTEAFF. CDR3 in DNA: TGTGCCATCAGAGGCCGGGAGAACACTGAAGCTTTCTTT.

The genes are TRBV6-5 and TRBJ1-6; 8 nucleotides agree with TRBD1. CDR3 length: 15 residues. The ends lost 6 bases at V and 9 bases at J; junction bases unmatched: 10. Germline V CDR1 and CDR2: MNHEY, SVGAGI. CDR3 region: CASSDSRGPGSPLHF. The CDR3, as DNA: TGTGCCAGCAGCGATTCCAGGGGGCCCGGTTCACCCCTCCACTTT.

The chain uses TRBV7-8 and TRBJ1-2; D unclear. The CDR3 totals 13 residues. The germline gives CDR1 SGHVS, CDR2 FQNEAQ. Trimming took 1 base from V and 7 from J, leaving 10 bases between them. This CDR3 is CASSLDPGVGYTF. The DNA of the CDR3 is TGTGCCAGCAGCTTAGACCCGGGTGTTGGCTACACCTTC.

CDR3 bases: TGTGCCAGCAGTGAAGCAGGAGGGGTTGGAAACACCATATATTTT. Encoded protein: CASSEAGGVGNTIYF. The rearrangement joins TRBV6-1 to TRBJ1-3, with D perhaps TRBD1 (5 bases). Trimming took 0 bases from V and 3 from J, leaving 9 bases between them. The germline gives CDR1 MNHNS, CDR2 SASEGT. The CDR3 totals 15 residues.

The chain combines TRBV5-8 with TRBJ2-5; TRBD2 aligns across 12 bases. The CDR3 spans 15 residues. In germline, CDR1 is SGHTS, CDR2 YDEGEE. The V and J ends lost 4 bases and 5 bases, in that order; junction bases with no gene match: 6. This CDR3 is CASSGLAGYGETQYF. As DNA, the CDR3 is TGTGCCAGCAGCGGACTAGCGGGATACGGGGAGACCCAGTACTTC.

The chain employs TRBV5-1 and TRBJ2-1, with D maybe TRBD1 (5 bases). V lost 1 base, J lost 4 bases, and 12 bases lay in between. The CDR3 is made up of 15 amino acids. Looked up from germline, CDR1 is SGHRS and CDR2 is YFSETQ. The CDR3 DNA reads TGCGCCAGCAGCTTGAAAAGGGGTACGTACAATGAGCAGTTCTTC. This codes for CASSLKRGTYNEQFF.

This chain joins TRBV6-5 and TRBJ2-3; 7 nucleotides line up with TRBD1. The V and J ends lost 9 bases and 4 bases, in that order; junction bases with no gene match: 7. The germline gives CDR1 MNHEY, CDR2 SVGAGI. The CDR3 totals 13 residues. In DNA form, the CDR3 reads TGTGCCAGTCAAATCACAGGGGCAGATACGCAGTATTTT. This encodes CASQITGADTQYF.

This CDR3 reads CASSGRHPNTEAFF. In DNA form, the CDR3 reads TGCGCCAGCAGCGGCAGACACCCGAACACTGAAGCTTTCTTT. The rearrangement links TRBV5-1 to TRBJ1-1; no definite D call. V was pared by 4 bases and J by 1 base, with 11 bases between. The CDR3 has 14 residues. CDR1 and CDR2 from the germline V gene are SGHRS and YFSETQ.

This clone was recorded many times. V gene TRBV7-9 combines with J gene TRBJ1-1, with D tentatively TRBD1 (5 bases). Trimming cost V 6 bases and J 1 base, with 12 bases left between them. CDR1 and CDR2 from the germline V gene are SEHNR and FQNEAQ (reference sequence). The CDR3 is 14 amino acids. The CDR3, as DNA: TGTGCCAGCAGAGCAGGACAAGCGAACACTGAAGCTTTCTTT. This encodes CASRAGQANTEAFF.

This clone has more than one count but fewer than ten. This sequence joins TRBV4-2 and TRBJ2-4; D unresolved. Trimming cost V 3 bases and J 1 base, with 4 bases left between them. The CDR3 has 13 amino acids. Germline V gene data show CDR1 as LGHNA and CDR2 as YNFKEQ. CDR3 region: CASSQAAKNIQYF. The CDR3 bases are TGTGCCAGCAGCCAGGCCGCCAAAAACATTCAGTACTTC.

CDR3 loop: CASSLGQGQAREQYF. The DNA of the CDR3 is TGTGCCAGCAGCTTAGGTCAGGGACAGGCAAGGGAGCAGTACTTC. V usage is TRBV7-2 and J usage is TRBJ2-7, with 8 bases aligning to TRBD1. V lost 1 base, J lost 7 bases, and 9 bases stayed unmatched. The CDR3 is made up of 15 amino acids. CDR1 is SGHTA and CDR2 is FQGNSA in the germline V gene.

This clone has a handful of counts. The CDR3 DNA sequence: TGTGCCAGCTCACCCACTAGGGGGAACACTGAAGCTTTCTTT. Protein sequence: CASSPTRGNTEAFF. The rearrangement links TRBV18 to TRBJ1-1; TRBD1 is a possible D gene (5 bases). The V end was cut by 3 bases, the J end by 1 base, with 9 bases between. This CDR3 is 14 amino acids long. The germline gives CDR1 KGHSH, CDR2 LQKENI.

The table lists this clone with a count of one. V gene TRBV12-3 or TRBV12-4 combines with J gene TRBJ1-1; D not resolved. V was shortened by 7 bases and J by 0 bases, with 9 bases between the two germline ends. There are 13 residues in the CDR3. The CDR3 reads CASIPRVNTEAFF. DNA of the CDR3: TGTGCCAGCATTCCACGGGTGAACACTGAAGCTTTCTTT.

The V gene is TRBV3-1 (or the pseudogene TRBV3-2), the J gene TRBJ1-1; D is possibly TRBD1 (6 bases). Germline V gene lookup returns CDR1 LGHDT and CDR2 YNNKEL (reference sequence). The CDR3 runs to 15 residues. V lost 4 bases and J 5 bases, leaving 17 bases between the germline ends. The CDR3 sequence: CASSPYYRVGTEAFF. In DNA form, the CDR3 reads TGTGCCAGCAGCCCCTATTACAGGGTGGGGACTGAAGCTTTCTTT.

The V and J genes are TRBV9 and TRBJ2-7; 7 bases are shared with TRBD2. Germline values: CDR1 SGDLS, CDR2 YYNGEE. CDR3 length: 15 residues. V was clipped by 4 bases and J by 0 bases; unmatched bases: 7. CDR3 sequence: CASSPTLADSYEQYF. The CDR3 coding sequence is TGTGCCAGCAGCCCTACCCTAGCGGACTCCTACGAGCAGTACTTC.

The genes are TRBV7-4 and TRBJ1-5; TRBD1 agrees at 8 bases. V lost 5 bases to trimming and J lost 2 bases; unmatched junction nucleotides: 14. The V gene's germline CDR1 is SGHVT and CDR2 SQSDAQ. There are 18 residues in the CDR3. CDR3 DNA: TGTGCCAGCAGCGGGGGACAGGTCGCTCCCCTTGGCAATCAGCCCCAGCATTTT. This gives the protein CASSGGQVAPLGNQPQHF.

This chain uses TRBV2 with TRBJ1-1, with 7 bases identical to TRBD1. CDR1 is SNHLY and CDR2 is FYNNEI in the germline V gene. V was pared by 6 bases and J by 8 bases, with 3 bases of the junction left unmatched. The CDR3 is 11 amino acids. The CDR3 nucleotides read TGTGCCAGCAGGGAGACAGGGGAAGCTTTCTTT. It specifies CASRETGEAFF.

The rearrangement joins TRBV4-1 to TRBJ2-1, with TRBD2 identical over 9 bases. Germline CDR1 MGHRA, CDR2 YSYEKL. Trimming took 6 bases from V and 5 from J; bases not matched to a gene: 5. The CDR3 runs 14 residues. The CDR3 sequence: CASRHSGRDNEQFF. Written as DNA, the CDR3 is TGCGCCAGCAGACATAGCGGGAGAGACAATGAGCAGTTCTTC.

This clone appeared a single time. J is TRBJ2-7 and V is TRBV28; 7 bases line up with TRBD2. The CDR3 contains 17 residues. The trim removed 1 base at V and 9 bases at J, leaving 18 bases unmatched. Germline CDR1 is MDHEN and CDR2 is SYDVKM. The CDR3 region is CASSLSAGAGALLGQYF. DNA for the CDR3: TGTGCCAGCAGTTTATCGGCCGGGGCGGGAGCCCTCTTAGGGCAGTACTTC.